This T cell receptor (beta chain) is drawn from a study of blood T cell repertoires in COVID-19. Study in general: Specimens from acute and convalescent COVID-19 originated in the United States, Italy and Spain. PBMCs, B-cell-depleted T cells, or T cells provided the cDNA or gDNA that made up the material.

Germline lookup yields CDR1 SEHNR and CDR2 FQNEAQ (reference sequence). V lost 3 bases, J lost 2 bases, and 2 bases stayed unmatched. The CDR3 sequence is 14 residues long. In the source study's methods: Estimation of nucleated cell counts relied on the amplification of reference gene primers. Some clones are missing from TCRdb's copy, which holds only in-frame ones; the method was immunoSEQ multiplex PCR. That table gives V, J and clone size, and the DNA gave D and trimming. Of around 170,000 clones listed, 80% to 90% are singletons. In regard to this clone: Other nucleotide sequences from this sample produce the same CDR3.

The chain has TRBV7-9 and TRBJ2-7; 9 positions agree with TRBD2. The specimen sequenced was peripheral blood. The TCR was taken from a middle-aged man with active or convalescent COVID-19. CDR3 sequence: CASSLAGGPYEQYF. The CDR3, as DNA: TGTGCCAGCAGCTTGGCGGGAGGGCCCTACGAGCAGTACTTC.